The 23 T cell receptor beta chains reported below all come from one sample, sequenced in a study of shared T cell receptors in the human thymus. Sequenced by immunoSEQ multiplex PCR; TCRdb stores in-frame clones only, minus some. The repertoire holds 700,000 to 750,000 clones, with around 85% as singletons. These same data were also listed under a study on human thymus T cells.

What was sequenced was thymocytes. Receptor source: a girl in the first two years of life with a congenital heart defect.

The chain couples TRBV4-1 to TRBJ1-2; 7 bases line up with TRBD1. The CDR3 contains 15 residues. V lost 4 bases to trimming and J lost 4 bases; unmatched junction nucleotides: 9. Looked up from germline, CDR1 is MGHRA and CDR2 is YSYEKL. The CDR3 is CASSPQDRVSYGYTF. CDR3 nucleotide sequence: TGCGCCAGCAGCCCTCAAGACAGGGTCAGCTATGGCTACACCTTC.

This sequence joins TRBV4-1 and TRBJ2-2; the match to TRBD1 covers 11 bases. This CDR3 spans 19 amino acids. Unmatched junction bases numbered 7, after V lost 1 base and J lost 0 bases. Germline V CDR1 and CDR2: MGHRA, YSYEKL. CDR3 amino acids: CASSQGRDRGTPNTGELFF. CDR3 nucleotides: TGCGCCAGCAGCCAAGGCCGGGACAGGGGGACACCGAACACCGGGGAGCTGTTTTTT.

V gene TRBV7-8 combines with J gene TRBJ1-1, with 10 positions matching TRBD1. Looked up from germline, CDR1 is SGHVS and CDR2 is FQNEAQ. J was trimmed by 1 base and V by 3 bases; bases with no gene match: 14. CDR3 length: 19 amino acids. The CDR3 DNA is TGTGCCAGCAGCTTTCGGTGGGGACAGGGGATTTTTGGGAACACTGAAGCTTTCTTT. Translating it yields CASSFRWGQGIFGNTEAFF.

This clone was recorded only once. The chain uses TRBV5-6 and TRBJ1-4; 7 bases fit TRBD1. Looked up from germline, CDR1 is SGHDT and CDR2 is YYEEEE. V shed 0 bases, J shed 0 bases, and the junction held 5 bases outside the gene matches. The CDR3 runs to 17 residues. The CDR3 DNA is TGTGCCAGCAGCTTGGAGGGGGCATTTGCAACTAATGAAAAACTGTTTTTT. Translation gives CASSLEGAFATNEKLFF.

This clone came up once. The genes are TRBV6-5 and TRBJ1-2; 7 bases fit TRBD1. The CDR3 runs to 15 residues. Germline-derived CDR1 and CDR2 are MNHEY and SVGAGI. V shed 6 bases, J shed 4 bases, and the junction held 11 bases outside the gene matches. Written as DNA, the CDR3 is TGTGCCAGCAGCCGTCCCGGGACAGCTACCTATGGCTACACCTTC. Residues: CASSRPGTATYGYTF.

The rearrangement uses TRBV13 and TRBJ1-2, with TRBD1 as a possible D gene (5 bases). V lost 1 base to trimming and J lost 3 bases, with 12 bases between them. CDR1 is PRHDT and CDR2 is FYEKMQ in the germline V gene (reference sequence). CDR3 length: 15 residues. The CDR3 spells CASSLAGREYYGYTF. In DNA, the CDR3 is TGTGCCAGCAGCTTAGCTGGCAGGGAATACTATGGCTACACCTTC.

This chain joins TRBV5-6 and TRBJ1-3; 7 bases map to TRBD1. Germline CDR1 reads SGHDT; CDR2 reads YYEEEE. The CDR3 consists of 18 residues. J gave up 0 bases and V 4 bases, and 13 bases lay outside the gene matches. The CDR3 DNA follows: TGTGCCAGCAGCGACATGGACAGGAGGAGGTCCTCTGGAAACACCATATATTTT. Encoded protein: CASSDMDRRRSSGNTIYF.

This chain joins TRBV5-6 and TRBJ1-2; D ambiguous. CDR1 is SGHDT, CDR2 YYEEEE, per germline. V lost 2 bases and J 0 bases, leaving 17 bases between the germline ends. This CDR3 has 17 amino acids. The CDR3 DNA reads TGTGCCAGCAGCTTTTTTCCCAGACCGACAACTAACTATGGCTACACCTTC. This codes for CASSFFPRPTTNYGYTF.

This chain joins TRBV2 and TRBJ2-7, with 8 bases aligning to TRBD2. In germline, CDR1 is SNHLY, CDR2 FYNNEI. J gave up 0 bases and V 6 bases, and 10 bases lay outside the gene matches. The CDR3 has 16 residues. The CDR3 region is CASSPGKRGRSYEQYF. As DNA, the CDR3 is TGTGCCAGCAGCCCAGGGAAGCGGGGGCGCTCCTACGAGCAGTACTTC.

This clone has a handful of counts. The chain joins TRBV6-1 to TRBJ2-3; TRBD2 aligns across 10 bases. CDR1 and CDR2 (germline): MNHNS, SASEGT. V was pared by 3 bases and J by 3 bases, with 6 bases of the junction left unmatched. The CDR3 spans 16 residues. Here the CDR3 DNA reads TGTGCCAGCAGTGATATAGCGGGGGGCCTGACAGATACGCAGTATTTT. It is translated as CASSDIAGGLTDTQYF.

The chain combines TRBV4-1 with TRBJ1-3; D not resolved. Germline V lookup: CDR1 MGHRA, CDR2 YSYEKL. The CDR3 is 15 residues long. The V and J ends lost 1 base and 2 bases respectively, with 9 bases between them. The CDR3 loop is CASSQASGTGNTIYF. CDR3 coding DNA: TGCGCCAGCAGCCAAGCGTCGGGGACTGGAAACACCATATATTTT.

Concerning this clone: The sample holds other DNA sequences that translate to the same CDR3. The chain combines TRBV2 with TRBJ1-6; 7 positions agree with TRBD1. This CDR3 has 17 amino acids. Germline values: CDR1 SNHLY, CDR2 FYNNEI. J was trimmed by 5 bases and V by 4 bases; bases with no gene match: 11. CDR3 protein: CASSGAQGGADNSPLHF. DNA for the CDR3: TGTGCCAGCAGTGGGGCTCAAGGGGGCGCGGATAATTCACCCCTCCACTTT.

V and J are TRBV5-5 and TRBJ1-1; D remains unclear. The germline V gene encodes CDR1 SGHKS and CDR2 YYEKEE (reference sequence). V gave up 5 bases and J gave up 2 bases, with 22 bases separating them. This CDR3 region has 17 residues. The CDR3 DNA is TGTGCCAGCAGTTCGTGGTTTGATCAGGCCTTAAACACTGAAGCTTTCTTT. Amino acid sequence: CASSSWFDQALNTEAFF.

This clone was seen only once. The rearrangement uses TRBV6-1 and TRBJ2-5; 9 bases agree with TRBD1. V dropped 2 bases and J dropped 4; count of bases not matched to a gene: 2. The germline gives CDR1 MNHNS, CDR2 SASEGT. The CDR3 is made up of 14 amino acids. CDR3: CASSERTGVETQYF. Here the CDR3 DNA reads TGTGCCAGCAGTGAACGGACAGGGGTAGAGACCCAGTACTTC.

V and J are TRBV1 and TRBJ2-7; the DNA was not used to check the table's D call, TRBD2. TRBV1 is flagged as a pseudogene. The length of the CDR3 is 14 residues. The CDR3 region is CTVEGAESSYEQYF. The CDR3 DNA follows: TGCACCGTGGAGGGAGCTGAGAGCTCCTACGAGCAGTACTTC.

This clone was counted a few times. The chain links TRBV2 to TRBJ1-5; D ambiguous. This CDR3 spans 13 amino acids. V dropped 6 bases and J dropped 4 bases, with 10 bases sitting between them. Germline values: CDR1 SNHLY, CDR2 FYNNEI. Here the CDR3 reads CASRGSGNQPQHF. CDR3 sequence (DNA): TGTGCCAGCAGGGGCAGCGGTAATCAGCCCCAGCATTTT.

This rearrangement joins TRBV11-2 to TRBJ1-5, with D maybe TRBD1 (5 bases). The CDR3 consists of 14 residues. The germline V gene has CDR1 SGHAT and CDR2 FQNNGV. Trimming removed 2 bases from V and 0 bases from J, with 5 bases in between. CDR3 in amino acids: CASSLQGSNQPQHF. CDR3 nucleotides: TGTGCCAGCAGCTTACAGGGTAGCAATCAGCCCCAGCATTTT.

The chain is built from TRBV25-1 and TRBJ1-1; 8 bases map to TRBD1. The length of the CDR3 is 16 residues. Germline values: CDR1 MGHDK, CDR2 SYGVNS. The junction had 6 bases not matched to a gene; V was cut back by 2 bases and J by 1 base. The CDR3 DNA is TGTGCCAGCAGTGAAGAGGACAGGGCGGCGAACACTGAAGCTTTCTTT. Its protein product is CASSEEDRAANTEAFF.

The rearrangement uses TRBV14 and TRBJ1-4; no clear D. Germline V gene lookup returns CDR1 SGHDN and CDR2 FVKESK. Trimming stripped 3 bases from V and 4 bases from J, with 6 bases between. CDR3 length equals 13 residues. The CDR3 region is CASSQGSNEKLFF. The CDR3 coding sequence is TGTGCCAGCAGCCAGGGGAGTAATGAAAAACTGTTTTTT.

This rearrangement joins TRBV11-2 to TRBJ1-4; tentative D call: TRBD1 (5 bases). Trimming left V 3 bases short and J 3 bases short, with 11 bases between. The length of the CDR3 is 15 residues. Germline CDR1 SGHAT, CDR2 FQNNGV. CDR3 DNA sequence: TGTGCCAGCAGCTTGCTACGGGGGGCTAATGAAAAACTGTTTTTT. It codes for CASSLLRGANEKLFF.

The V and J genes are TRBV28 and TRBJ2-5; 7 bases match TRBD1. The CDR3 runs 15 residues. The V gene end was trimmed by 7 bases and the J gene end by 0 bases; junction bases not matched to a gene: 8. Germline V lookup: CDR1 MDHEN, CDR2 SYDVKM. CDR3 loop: CASNLAGTDQETQYF. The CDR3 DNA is TGTGCCAGCAACCTCGCTGGGACAGACCAAGAGACCCAGTACTTC.

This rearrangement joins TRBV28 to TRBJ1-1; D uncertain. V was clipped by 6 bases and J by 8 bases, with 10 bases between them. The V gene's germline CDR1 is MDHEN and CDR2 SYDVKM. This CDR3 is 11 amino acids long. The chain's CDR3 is CASSRRREAFF. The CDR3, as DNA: TGTGCCAGCAGCCGCCGGAGGGAAGCTTTCTTT.

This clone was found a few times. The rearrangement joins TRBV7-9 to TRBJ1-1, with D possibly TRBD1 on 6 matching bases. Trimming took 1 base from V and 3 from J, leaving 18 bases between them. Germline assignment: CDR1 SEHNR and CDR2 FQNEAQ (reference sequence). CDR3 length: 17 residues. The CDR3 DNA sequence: TGTGCCAGCAGCTTAGTAATCTCTCAGGGGAAGGACACTGAAGCTTTCTTT. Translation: CASSLVISQGKDTEAFF.